A selection of T cell receptor beta chains follows, all from one sample in a study of read filtering for tumor transcriptome and immune sequencing. TCRdb processed the reads anew with MiXCR; each CDR3 protein has one entry. The sample includes 15,000 to 20,000 distinct CDR3 sequences, around 20% of them seen just once. Input material: a population of CD138-negative cells sorted from bone marrow. The receptors derive from a donor at least 40 years old with multiple myeloma. CDR3s include the opening cysteine and the closing phenylalanine or tryptophan. The order of the fields is J gene, clone size, D gene, V gene, CDR3 protein, CDR3 DNA. A D gene is named only where the DNA matches it firmly. Some rows have no size entry. The others give once, few or many, or a class for an expanded clone.

>TRBJ2-3|many|TRBD2|TRBV7-2
CASSFSGSGGDTQYF
TGTGCCAGCAGCTTTAGCGGGAGCGGTGGAGATACGCAGTATTTT
>TRBJ2-7|many|-|TRBV27
CASSSAGGGYEQYF
TGTGCCAGCAGTTCGGCAGGGGGAGGGTACGAGCAGTACTTC
>TRBJ1-5|once|-|TRBV6-2/TRBV6-3
CASSDRAPQHF
TGTGCCAGTAGTGATCGTGCACCCCAGCATTTT
>TRBJ2-7|medium-sized|-|TRBV20-1
CSASKGALSHEQYF
TGCAGTGCTAGTAAAGGGGCTCTATCCCACGAGCAGTACTTC
>TRBJ2-2|many|TRBD2|TRBV3-1
CASSQAGAGTGELFF
TGTGCCAGCAGCCAGGCGGGAGCCGGGACCGGGGAGCTGTTTTTT
>TRBJ1-5|many|-|TRBV15
CATSRARGSNQPQHF
TGTGCCACCAGCAGAGCTAGAGGTAGCAATCAGCCCCAGCATTTT
>TRBJ1-2|many|-|TRBV29-1
CSVSNPPGVYGYTF
TGCAGCGTGTCGAACCCGCCCGGGGTCTATGGCTACACCTTC
>TRBJ2-3|-|-|TRBV29-1
CSAPGGIGGQYF
TGCAGCGCTCCCGGGGGAATCGGTGGGCAGTATTTT
>TRBJ1-1|-|-|TRBV29-1
CSVDEGNTEAFF
TGCAGCGTTGACGAGGGGAACACTGAAGCTTTCTTT
>TRBJ1-5|many|TRBD1|TRBV6-1
CASSLGQHSNQPQHF
TGTGCCAGCAGCCTGGGACAGCATAGCAATCAGCCCCAGCATTTT
>TRBJ2-5|few|-|TRBV27
CASSSDRRGETQYF
TGTGCCAGCAGCTCGGACCGCAGGGGAGAGACCCAGTACTTC
>TRBJ2-7|many|TRBD2|TRBV28
CASSPRVAGTYEQYF
TGTGCCAGCAGTCCGAGAGTAGCGGGAACCTACGAGCAGTACTTC
>TRBJ1-6|many|-|TRBV18
CASSRRVTGSSPLHF
TGTGCCAGCTCACGACGCGTTACTGGTAGTTCACCCCTCCACTTT
>TRBJ2-5|many|-|TRBV27
CASSLTDGETQYF
TGTGCCAGCAGTTTAACCGACGGAGAGACCCAGTACTTC
>TRBJ2-3|few|-|TRBV5-1
CASSLVSDTQYF
TGCGCCAGCAGCTTGGTTTCGGATACGCAGTATTTT
>TRBJ1-1|-|-|TRBV9
CASSVGPGSTEAFF
TGTGCCAGCAGCGTGGGCCCCGGATCCACTGAAGCTTTCTTT
>TRBJ2-1|many|-|TRBV30
CAWSSSRRSYNEQFF
TGTGCCTGGAGTTCTAGCCGCCGCTCCTACAATGAGCAGTTCTTC
>TRBJ2-3|many|TRBD2|TRBV7-2
CASSPGLADTDTQYF
TGTGCCAGCAGCCCAGGACTAGCGGATACAGATACGCAGTATTTT
>TRBJ1-1|few|TRBD1|TRBV6-5
CASSYWDRGSTEAFF
TGTGCCAGCAGTTACTGGGACAGGGGATCCACTGAAGCTTTCTTT
>TRBJ2-7|many|-|TRBV6-6
CASRDGTSRAYEQYF
TGTGCCAGCAGGGACGGCACTAGCCGTGCCTACGAGCAGTACTTC
>TRBJ2-1|many|-|TRBV29-1
CSVEQLADEQFF
TGCAGCGTTGAACAGCTAGCCGATGAGCAGTTCTTC
>TRBJ2-5|many|TRBD1|TRBV18
CASSPARGETQYF
TGTGCCAGCTCACCAGCCAGGGGGGAGACCCAGTACTTC
>TRBJ2-7|many|TRBD2|TRBV28
CASSPGTSGTYYEQYF
TGTGCCAGCAGTCCTGGGACTAGCGGGACCTATTACGAGCAGTACTTC
>TRBJ2-3|-|-|TRBV7-8
CASSLGSTDTQYF
TGTGCCAGCAGCTTAGGAAGCACAGATACGCAGTATTTT
>TRBJ2-7|-|-|TRBV28
CASGLSGAGEQYF
TGTGCCAGCGGTTTATCGGGAGCAGGCGAGCAGTACTTC
>TRBJ2-7|medium-sized|TRBD2|TRBV12-3/TRBV12-4
CASTWGTSGRYEQYF
TGTGCCAGCACCTGGGGGACTAGCGGGCGGTACGAGCAGTACTTC
>TRBJ2-2|many|TRBD1|TRBV27
CASSGTGQKTRELFF
TGTGCCAGCAGTGGTACGGGACAGAAAACCCGGGAGCTGTTTTTT
>TRBJ2-5|many|-|TRBV29-1
CSFTGEGGQETQYF
TGCAGCTTCACAGGCGAGGGGGGCCAAGAGACCCAGTACTTC
>TRBJ1-4|-|-|TRBV7-9
CASSYNPGHNEKLFF
TGTGCCAGCAGCTACAACCCAGGCCATAATGAAAAACTGTTTTTT
>TRBJ1-5|-|-|TRBV28
CASRFQGWNQPQHF
TGTGCCAGCAGGTTTCAGGGGTGGAATCAGCCCCAGCATTTT
>TRBJ2-7|many|TRBD2|TRBV11-2
CASTSGSYEQYF
TGTGCCAGTACTAGCGGTTCCTACGAGCAGTACTTC
>TRBJ2-1|many|TRBD2|TRBV20-1
CSARTSGPFYNEQFF
TGCAGTGCCAGGACTAGCGGGCCCTTCTACAATGAGCAGTTCTTC
>TRBJ1-4|many|TRBD1|TRBV28
CASSLISGGEGAGEKLFF
TGTGCCAGCAGTTTAATTTCTGGAGGCGAGGGGGCTGGAGAAAAACTGTTTTTT